The 2 T cell receptor beta chains listed next were all sequenced from one sample in a study of OX40 agonist ivuxolimab in advanced cancers. Sequencing was performed with immunoSEQ multiplex PCR; in TCRdb, only in-frame clones are kept and a portion is missing. Of fewer than 95,000 clones in the sample, approximately 90% were seen once. This specimen was CD4+ or CD8+ T cells sorted from blood, taken in a trial of the OX40 agonist ivuxolimab. All receptors come from an adult with an advanced solid tumor such as melanoma, head and neck, liver or kidney cancer.

The gene calls are TRBV18 and TRBJ2-4; 9 bases are a match to TRBD1. Unmatched junction bases numbered 7, after V lost 3 bases and J lost 7 bases. The CDR3 contains 15 residues. The germline V gene has CDR1 KGHSH and CDR2 LQKENI. The CDR3 spells CASSPGQGIGNIQYF. DNA of the CDR3: TGTGCCAGCTCACCGGGACAGGGAATCGGGAACATTCAGTACTTC.

The V and J genes are TRBV6-5 and TRBJ2-6; no definite D call. This CDR3 region has 15 residues. From germline, CDR1 is MNHEY and CDR2 SVGAGI. V was cut by 11 bases and J by 2 bases, with 16 bases left in between. CDR3 DNA: TGTGCCCCCTGCCCCCAAGGGCCTGGGGCCAACGTCCTGACTTTC. The encoded protein is CAPCPQGPGANVLTF.